Below are 13 T cell receptor beta chains sequenced from a single sample in a study of beta chain features in type 1 diabetes. Every isolated RNA sample was fully reverse transcribed, so sequencing captured expressed TCRB transcripts. TCRdb's table, derived via immunoSEQ multiplex PCR, lists solely in-frame clones and lacks some. The sample gives under 250,000 clones, 13% to 15% of which show up once; more than 0.02% is in the top ten. The sample consisted of naive CD4+ T cells from blood. These receptors originate from a woman aged 40 to 49 in good health.

The V and J genes are TRBV6-1 and TRBJ2-4, with 9 bases aligning to TRBD1. The V gene's germline CDR1 is MNHNS and CDR2 SASEGT. The CDR3 consists of 15 residues. Losses at the gene ends were 3 bases for V and 7 bases for J; bases not matched to a gene: 7. CDR3 sequence (DNA): TGTGCCAGCAGTGACGGAACAGGGACAGGGAACATTCAGTACTTC. Encoded protein: CASSDGTGTGNIQYF.

The J gene is TRBJ2-4, the V gene TRBV6-5; 7 nucleotides line up with TRBD2. Germline CDR1 and CDR2: MNHEY and SVGAGI. This CDR3 comprises 14 residues. V dropped 7 bases and J dropped 5; count of bases not matched to a gene: 8. The CDR3 region is CASNPGTTQNIQYF. In nucleotides, the CDR3 is TGTGCCAGCAATCCCGGGACTACCCAAAACATTCAGTACTTC.

As for this clone: The sample holds other DNA sequences that translate to the same CDR3. The chain links TRBV18 to TRBJ1-5; D is perhaps TRBD1 (6 bases). Deletions cut 5 bases from V and 3 bases from J, with 8 bases between. This CDR3 contains 13 residues. Looked up from germline, CDR1 is KGHSH and CDR2 is LQKENI. This CDR3 is CASSGQTNQPQHF. CDR3 nucleotide sequence: TGTGCCAGCTCAGGACAGACCAATCAGCCCCAGCATTTT.

Points on this clone: Different DNA sequences within this sample yield the same CDR3. The chain carries TRBV10-3 and TRBJ2-3; D possibly corresponds to TRBD2 (5 bases). With 6 bases removed from V and 0 bases from J, the gap between germline ends came to 7 bases. Germline CDR1 and CDR2: ENHRY and SYGVKD. The CDR3 loop spans 13 amino acids. The chain's CDR3 is CAIRGGSTDTQYF. As DNA, the CDR3 is TGTGCCATCAGAGGCGGGAGCACAGATACGCAGTATTTT.

The rearrangement joins TRBV6-5 to TRBJ2-7, with TRBD2 matching over 8 bases. With 0 bases clipped from V and 2 bases from J, the junction kept 3 bases outside the gene matches. The CDR3 has 15 residues. Germline V lookup: CDR1 MNHEY, CDR2 SVGAGI. The CDR3 reads CASSYSPAGAYEQYF. Written as DNA, the CDR3 is TGTGCCAGCAGTTACTCCCCAGCGGGGGCCTACGAGCAGTACTTC.

The V gene is TRBV11-3, the J gene TRBJ2-2; D perhaps matches TRBD2 (5 bases). The CDR3 runs 13 residues. Germline V gene lookup returns CDR1 SGHNT and CDR2 YENEEA. Trimming left V 4 bases short and J 5 bases short, with 8 bases between. CDR3 sequence reads: CASSWTETGELFF. The CDR3 coding sequence is TGTGCCAGCAGCTGGACTGAAACCGGGGAGCTGTTTTTT.

The CDR3 sequence is CASSFGLAGGSSYNEQFF. The CDR3, as DNA: TGCGCCAGCAGCTTTGGACTAGCGGGGGGTAGCTCCTACAATGAGCAGTTCTTC. J is TRBJ2-1 and V is TRBV5-1; TRBD2 aligns across 14 bases. The CDR3 extends over 18 amino acids. V lost 2 bases to trimming and J lost 0 bases; unmatched junction nucleotides: 4. Germline V gene sequence: CDR1 SGHRS, CDR2 YFSETQ.

The V and J genes are TRBV25-1 and TRBJ2-3; 13 nucleotides agree with TRBD2. V shed 6 bases, J shed 2 bases, and the junction held 5 bases outside the gene matches. The length of the CDR3 is 16 residues. Germline assignment: CDR1 MGHDK and CDR2 SYGVNS. The CDR3 reads CASSHGLAGATDTQYF. CDR3 sequence (DNA): TGTGCCAGCAGCCACGGACTAGCGGGAGCCACAGATACGCAGTATTTT. The full variable domain, in which reference TRBV25-1 and TRBJ2-3 provide the parts outside the CDR3, is EADIYQTPRYLVIGTGKKITLECSQTMGHDKMYWYQQDPGMELHLIHYSYGVNSTEKGDLSSESTVSRIRTEHFPLTLESARPSHTSQYLCASSHGLAGATDTQYFGPGTRLTVL.

This rearrangement joins TRBV18 to TRBJ1-2; D gene ambiguous. The germline CDR1 and CDR2 sequences are KGHSH and LQKENI. V was clipped by 2 bases and J by 2 bases, with 6 bases between them. The CDR3 has 13 amino acids. This CDR3 is CASSPNLNYGYTF. Written as DNA, the CDR3 is TGTGCCAGCTCACCAAACCTAAACTATGGCTACACCTTC.

The J gene is TRBJ1-1, the V gene TRBV2, with D perhaps TRBD1 (5 bases). Between the trimmed V and J ends, which lost 6 bases and 10 bases, there was a span of 12 bases. The CDR3 totals 11 residues. Germline CDR1 is SNHLY and CDR2 is FYNNEI. CDR3 bases: TGTGCCAGCAGCACGACAGAGCCAGCTTTCTTT. Its protein product is CASSTTEPAFF. Supplemented by reference TRBV2 and TRBJ1-1, the full variable domain reads EPEVTQTPSHQVTQMGQEVILRCVPISNHLYFYWYRQILGQKVEFLVSFYNNEISEKSEIFDDQFSVERPDGSNFTLKIRSTKLEDSAMYFCASSTTEPAFFGQGTRLTVV.

There are a few counts of this clone. J is TRBJ1-4 and V is TRBV7-9; TRBD1 agrees at 9 bases. V lost 7 bases to trimming and J lost 5 bases; unmatched junction nucleotides: 8. The CDR3 runs 15 residues. The germline CDR1 and CDR2 sequences are SEHNR and FQNEAQ (reference sequence). CDR3 DNA: TGTGCCAGCACGAGCACCGGGACAGGGAATGAAAAACTGTTTTTT. Its protein is CASTSTGTGNEKLFF.

This clone was counted between two and nine times. The chain combines TRBV6-6 with TRBJ2-7, with 8 bases identical to TRBD1. There are 13 residues in the CDR3. Germline V gene data show CDR1 as MNHNY and CDR2 as SVGAGI (reference sequence). The J segment lost 5 bases and the V segment lost 5 bases, leaving 5 bases of the junction unmatched. This CDR3 is CASSPTGVNEQYF. CDR3 DNA: TGTGCCAGCAGTCCGACAGGGGTGAACGAGCAGTACTTC.

The chain has TRBV25-1 and TRBJ1-2; 9 bases fit TRBD1. The CDR3 totals 14 residues. CDR1 and CDR2 (germline): MGHDK, SYGVNS. After removal of 4 bases from V and 10 bases from J, the junction contained 10 bases not matched to a gene. The CDR3 DNA is TGTGCCAGCAGTGGCACAGGGGGCAATACCAACTACACCTTC. Protein product: CASSGTGGNTNYTF.